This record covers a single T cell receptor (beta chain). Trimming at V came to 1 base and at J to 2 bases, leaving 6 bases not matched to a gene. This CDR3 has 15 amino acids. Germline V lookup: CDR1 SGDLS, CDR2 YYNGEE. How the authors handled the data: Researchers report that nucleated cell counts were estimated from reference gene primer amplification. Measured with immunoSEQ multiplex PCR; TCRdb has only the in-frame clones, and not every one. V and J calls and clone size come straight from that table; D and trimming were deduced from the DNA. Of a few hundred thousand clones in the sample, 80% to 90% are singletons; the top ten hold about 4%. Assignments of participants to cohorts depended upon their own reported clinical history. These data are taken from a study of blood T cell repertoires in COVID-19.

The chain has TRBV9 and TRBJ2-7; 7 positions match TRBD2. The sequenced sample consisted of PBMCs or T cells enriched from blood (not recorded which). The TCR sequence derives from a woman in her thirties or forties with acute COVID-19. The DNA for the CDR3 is TGTGCCAGCAGCGTACGGGGCGGGAGCCCCTACGAGCAGTACTTC. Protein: CASSVRGGSPYEQYF.